The clone carrying this TCR beta chain was observed a few times. Its antigen is unknown. Each fraction contributed one 500,000-cell aliquot for sequencing. This record belongs to a study of coeliac disease. Study-level results: Largely private TRB repertoires meant most sequences were sample-unique. Unbiased detection of gliadin-specific T cells was judged not feasible with this approach. Lower clonality than controls marked TRB and TRG repertoires from active celiac intraepithelial and lamina propria samples. Intraepithelial and lamina propria fractions were not highly pure, so cross-contamination was possible.

Some clones are missing from TCRdb's copy, which holds only in-frame ones; the method was immunoSEQ multiplex PCR. The sample shows roughly 4,200 clones, less than 70% of them seen only once. Unmatched junction bases numbered 6, after V lost 1 base and J lost 2 bases. Germline V gives CDR1 GTSNPN, CDR2 SVGIG (reference sequence). The CDR3 loop spans 15 amino acids. The gene calls are TRBV30 and TRBJ2-5, with 8 bases identical to TRBD2. Sequenced material: intraepithelial lymphocytes from the gut. This TCR was sampled from a man between 65 and 85 years old with active celiac disease. Here the CDR3 reads CAWSGRLAKQETQYF. CDR3 bases: TGTGCCTGGAGTGGGAGACTAGCGAAACAAGAGACCCAGTACTTC.